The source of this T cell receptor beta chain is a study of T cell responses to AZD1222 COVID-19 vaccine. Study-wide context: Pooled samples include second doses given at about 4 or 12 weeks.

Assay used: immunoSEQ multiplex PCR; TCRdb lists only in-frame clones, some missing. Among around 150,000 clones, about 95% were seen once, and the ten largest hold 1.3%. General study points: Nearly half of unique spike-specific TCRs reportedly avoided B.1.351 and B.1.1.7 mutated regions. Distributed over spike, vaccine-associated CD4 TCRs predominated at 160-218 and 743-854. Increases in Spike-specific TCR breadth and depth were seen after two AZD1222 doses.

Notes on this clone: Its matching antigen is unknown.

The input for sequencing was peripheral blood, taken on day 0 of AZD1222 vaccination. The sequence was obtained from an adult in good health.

Here the CDR3 reads CASSLDRENEQFF. DNA of the CDR3: TGTGCCAGCAGTCTGGACAGGGAGAATGAGCAGTTCTTC. The chain is built from TRBV2 and TRBJ2-1; 8 nucleotides match TRBD1. CDR1 and CDR2 (germline): SNHLY, FYNNEI. The CDR3 has 13 residues. Losses at the gene ends were 5 bases for V and 7 bases for J; bases not matched to a gene: 4.